These T cell receptor beta chains were read from a single sample in a study of identifying expanded T cells in peripheral blood. The method was immunoSEQ multiplex PCR; TCRdb's version includes in-frame clones alone and lacks a portion of them. The data show some 93,000 clones, roughly 90% seen once. The sequencing input was blood. These receptors were collected from a person aged 18 to 75 in good health. CDR3s leave out the opening cysteine and the closing phenylalanine or tryptophan. The order of the fields is D gene, V gene, CDR3 protein. D genes are given only for firm matches.

- | TRBV14 | ASNHKPSGHGPYEQY
TRBD1 | TRBV6-1 | ASTGTGTWYEQY
TRBD2 | TRBV7-7 | ASSSGLGKGNEQF
TRBD1 | TRBV13 | ASSSRTGTSYNEQF
TRBD1 | TRBV5-5 | ASSQIRDRGYEQY
- | TRBV10-2 | ASRAVNGLRNIQY
- | TRBV6-5 | ASGQRNTEAF
TRBD1 | TRBV6-5 | ASSPGTGAVDEQY
- | TRBV12-5 | ASGPGTSATNEKLF
- | TRBV9 | ASSAGGSYGYT
- | TRBV7-2 | ASSPRTERNTEAF
TRBD1 | TRBV25-1 | ASSKGQGTDTQY
- | TRBV14 | ASSPGGSSYNEQF
- | TRBV6-1 | ASSEAVQPQH
- | TRBV20-1 | SAGGNTEAF
TRBD2 | TRBV7-3 | ASSYGPVAGGLNEQF
TRBD2 | TRBV6-5 | ASSGGGHEQF
- | TRBV18 | ASGQTSGNTIY
- | TRBV18 | ASSLFDEGEAF
- | TRBV4-2 | ASSLGGQREEKLF
TRBD2 | TRBV7-2 | ASSSPGLGRNEQF
TRBD1 | TRBV4-3 | ASSQQWDRGVDEQF
TRBD2 | TRBV19 | ASSIDGTSGKPSNNEQF
- | TRBV23-1 | ASSHPYENTEAF
- | TRBV5-1 | ASSGSSHNEQF
- | TRBV19 | ASSIDLGFYNEQF
- | TRBV6-5 | ASSWQERGEAF
- | TRBV30 | AWSGPRDGHYYGYT
TRBD1 | TRBV7-9 | ASSRDSRGTDTQY
- | TRBV10-3 | AISARDEQY
TRBD2 | TRBV7-2 | ASSLQTSGGYNEQF
- | TRBV9 | ASSVDEGEQF
- | TRBV18 | ASSPPWETQY
- | TRBV7-6 | ASSLSAGNTEAF
TRBD2 | TRBV5-4 | ASSLGLRGKDTQY
TRBD1 | TRBV14 | ASSPGTVLYGYT
TRBD2 | TRBV27 | ASTDLGGRLGSSGELF
- | TRBV18 | ASSPADTQY
- | TRBV14 | ASSQVRGWLYGYT
TRBD1 | TRBV19 | ASSAPLIGGTGMREGQETQY
- | TRBV19 | ASTPDRRRQPQH
TRBD1 | TRBV4-2 | ASSRTGWDEQY
TRBD1 | TRBV6-1 | ASRWGQGNTGELF
- | TRBV5-1 | ASSLPERGETQY
TRBD2 | TRBV7-3 | ASSSPGLAGGPATDTQY
- | TRBV7-2 | ASSLVGRATYEQY
- | TRBV19 | ASRNRPNTGELF
- | TRBV6-1 | ASRATVNTEAF
- | TRBV30 | AWSALRHAPA